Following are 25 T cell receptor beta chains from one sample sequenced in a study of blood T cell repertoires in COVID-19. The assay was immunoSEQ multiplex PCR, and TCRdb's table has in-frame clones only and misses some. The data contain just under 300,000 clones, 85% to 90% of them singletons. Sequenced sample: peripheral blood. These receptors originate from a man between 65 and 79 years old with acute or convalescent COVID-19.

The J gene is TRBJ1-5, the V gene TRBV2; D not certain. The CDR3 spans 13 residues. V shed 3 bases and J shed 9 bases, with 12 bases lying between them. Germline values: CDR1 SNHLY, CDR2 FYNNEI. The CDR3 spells CASSDGGPGPQHF. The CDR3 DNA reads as TGTGCCAGCAGTGATGGAGGGCCAGGGCCCCAGCATTTT.

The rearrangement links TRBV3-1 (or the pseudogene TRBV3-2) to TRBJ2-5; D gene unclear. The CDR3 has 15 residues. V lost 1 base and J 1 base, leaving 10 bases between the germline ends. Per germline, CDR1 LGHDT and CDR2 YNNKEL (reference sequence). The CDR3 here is CASSQGRGTQETQYF. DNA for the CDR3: TGTGCCAGCAGCCAAGGAAGAGGCACCCAAGAGACCCAGTACTTC.

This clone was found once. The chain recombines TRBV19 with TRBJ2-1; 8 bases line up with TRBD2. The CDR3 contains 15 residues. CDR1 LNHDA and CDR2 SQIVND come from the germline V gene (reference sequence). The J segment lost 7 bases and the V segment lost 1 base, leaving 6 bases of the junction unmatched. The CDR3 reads CASSIARGALNEQFF. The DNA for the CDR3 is TGTGCCAGTAGTATAGCGCGGGGGGCCCTGAATGAGCAGTTCTTC.

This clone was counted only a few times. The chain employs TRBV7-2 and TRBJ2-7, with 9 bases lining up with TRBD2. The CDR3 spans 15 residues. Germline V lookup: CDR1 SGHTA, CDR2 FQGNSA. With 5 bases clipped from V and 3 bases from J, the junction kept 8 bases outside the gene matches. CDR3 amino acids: CASSPFAGGIYEQYF. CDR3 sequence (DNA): TGTGCCAGCAGCCCCTTCGCGGGAGGGATCTACGAGCAGTACTTC.

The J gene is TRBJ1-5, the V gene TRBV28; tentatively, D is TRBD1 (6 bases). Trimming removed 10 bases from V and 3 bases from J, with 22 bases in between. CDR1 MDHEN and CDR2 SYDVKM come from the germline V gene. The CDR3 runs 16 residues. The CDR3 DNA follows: TGTGCCAATCGTCCGAGCGGGGGCGCCCCCAATCAGCCCCAGCATTTT. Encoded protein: CANRPSGGAPNQPQHF.

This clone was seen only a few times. The DNA for the CDR3 is TGTGCCAGCAGCCCTACAGGGTTAGGGGAAAAACTGTTTTTT. This sequence encodes CASSPTGLGEKLFF. This chain connects TRBV3-1 (or the pseudogene TRBV3-2) to TRBJ1-4; perhaps TRBD1 as D (6 bases). The ends were cut back, 4 bases at V and 8 bases at J, with 14 bases in the middle. From germline, CDR1 is LGHDT and CDR2 YNNKEL (reference sequence). This CDR3 has 14 residues.

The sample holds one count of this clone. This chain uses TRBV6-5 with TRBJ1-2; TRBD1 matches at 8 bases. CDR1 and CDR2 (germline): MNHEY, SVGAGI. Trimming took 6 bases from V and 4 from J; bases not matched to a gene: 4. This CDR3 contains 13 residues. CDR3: CASRSDRGYGYTF. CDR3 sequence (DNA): TGTGCCAGCAGGAGTGACAGGGGCTATGGCTACACCTTC.

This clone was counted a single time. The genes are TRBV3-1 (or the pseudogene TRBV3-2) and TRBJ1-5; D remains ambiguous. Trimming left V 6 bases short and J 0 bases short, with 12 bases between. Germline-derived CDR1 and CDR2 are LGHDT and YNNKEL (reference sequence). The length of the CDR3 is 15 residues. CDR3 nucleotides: TGTGCCAGCAGTTTGAATTTCGGTAGCAATCAGCCCCAGCATTTT. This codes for CASSLNFGSNQPQHF.

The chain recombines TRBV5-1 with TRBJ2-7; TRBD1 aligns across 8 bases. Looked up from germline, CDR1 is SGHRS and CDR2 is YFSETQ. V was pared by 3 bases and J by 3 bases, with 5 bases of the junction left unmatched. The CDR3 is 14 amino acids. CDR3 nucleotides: TGCGCCAGCAGCTCCGACAGGGGCGGCTACGAGCAGTACTTC. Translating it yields CASSSDRGGYEQYF.

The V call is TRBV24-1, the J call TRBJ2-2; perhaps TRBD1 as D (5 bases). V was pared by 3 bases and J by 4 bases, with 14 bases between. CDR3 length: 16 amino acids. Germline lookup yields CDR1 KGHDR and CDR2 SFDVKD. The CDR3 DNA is TGTGCCACCAGTGATCTAGGGGTTAAGGGCACCGGGGAGCTGTTTTTT. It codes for CATSDLGVKGTGELFF.

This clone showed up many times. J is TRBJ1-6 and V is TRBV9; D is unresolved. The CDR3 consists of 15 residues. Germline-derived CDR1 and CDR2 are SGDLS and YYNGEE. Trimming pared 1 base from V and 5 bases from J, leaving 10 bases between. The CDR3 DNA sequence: TGTGCCAGCAGCGTATTCGAGACTCATAATTCACCCCTCCACTTT. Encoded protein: CASSVFETHNSPLHF.

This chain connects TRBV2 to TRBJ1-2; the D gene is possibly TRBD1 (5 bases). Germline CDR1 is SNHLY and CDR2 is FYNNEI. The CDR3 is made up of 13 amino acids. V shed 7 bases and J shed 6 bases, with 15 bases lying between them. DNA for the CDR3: TGTGCCAGCAATCGGGGGTTAGATGATGGCTACACCTTC. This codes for CASNRGLDDGYTF.

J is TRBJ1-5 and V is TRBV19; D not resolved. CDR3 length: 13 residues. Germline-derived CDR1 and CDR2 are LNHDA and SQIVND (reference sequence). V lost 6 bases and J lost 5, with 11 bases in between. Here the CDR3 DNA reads TGTGCCAGTAGAAGGAGAGGTGATCAGCCCCAGCATTTT. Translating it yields CASRRRGDQPQHF.

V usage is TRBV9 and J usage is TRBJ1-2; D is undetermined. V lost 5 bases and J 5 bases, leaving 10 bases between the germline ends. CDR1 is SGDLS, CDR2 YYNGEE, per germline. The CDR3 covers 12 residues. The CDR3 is CASSKSSYGYTF. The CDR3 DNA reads TGTGCCAGCAGTAAGAGTAGTTATGGCTACACCTTC. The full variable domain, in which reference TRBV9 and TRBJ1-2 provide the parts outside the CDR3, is DSGVTQTPKHLITATGQRVTLRCSPRSGDLSVYWYQQSLDQGLQFLIQYYNGEERAKGNILERFSAQQFPDLHSELNLSSLELGDSALYFCASSKSSYGYTFGSGTRLTVV.

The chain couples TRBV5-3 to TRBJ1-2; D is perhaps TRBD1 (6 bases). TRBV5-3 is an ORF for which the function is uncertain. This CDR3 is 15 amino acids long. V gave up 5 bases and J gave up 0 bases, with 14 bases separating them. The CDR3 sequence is CARRSYTGTNYGYTF. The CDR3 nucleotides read TGTGCCAGAAGATCTTACACAGGGACTAACTATGGCTACACCTTC.

Here the CDR3 DNA reads TGTGCCAGCAGAGCCACTAGCGGGAGTCCCTACGAGCAGTACTTC. This codes for CASRATSGSPYEQYF. The chain links TRBV2 to TRBJ2-7; 11 nucleotides agree with TRBD2. The germline gives CDR1 SNHLY, CDR2 FYNNEI. This CDR3 spans 15 amino acids. J gave up 2 bases and V 6 bases, and 6 bases lay outside the gene matches.

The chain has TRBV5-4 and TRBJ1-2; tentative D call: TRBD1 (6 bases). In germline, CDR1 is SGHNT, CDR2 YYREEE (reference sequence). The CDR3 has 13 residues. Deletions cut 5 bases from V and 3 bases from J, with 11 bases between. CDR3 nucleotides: TGTGCCAGCAGGCCAACAGGGCACTATGGCTACACCTTC. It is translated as CASRPTGHYGYTF.

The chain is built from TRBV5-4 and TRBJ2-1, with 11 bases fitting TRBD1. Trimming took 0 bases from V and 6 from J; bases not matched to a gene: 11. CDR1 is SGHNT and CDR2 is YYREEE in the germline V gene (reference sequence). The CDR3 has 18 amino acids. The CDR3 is CASSLALTGTGGFNEQFF. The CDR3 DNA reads TGTGCCAGCAGCTTGGCACTTACCGGGACAGGGGGGTTCAATGAGCAGTTCTTC.

CDR3 sequence: CASSLARSGRTVGTDTQYF. The CDR3 DNA reads as TGCGCCAGCAGCTTGGCGCGTAGCGGGAGAACGGTCGGCACAGATACGCAGTATTTT. The chain has TRBV5-1 and TRBJ2-3, with 9 bases lining up with TRBD2. The CDR3 consists of 19 residues. CDR1 is SGHRS, CDR2 YFSETQ, per germline. Trimming cost V 0 bases and J 1 base; bases outside gene matches: 12.

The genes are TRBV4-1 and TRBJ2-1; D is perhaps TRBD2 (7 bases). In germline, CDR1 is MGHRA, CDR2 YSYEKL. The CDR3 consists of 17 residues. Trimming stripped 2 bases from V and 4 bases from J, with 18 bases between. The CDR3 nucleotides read TGCGCCAGCAGCCAATTCGTGGGGGGGGCCTTATACAATGAGCAGTTCTTC. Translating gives CASSQFVGGALYNEQFF.

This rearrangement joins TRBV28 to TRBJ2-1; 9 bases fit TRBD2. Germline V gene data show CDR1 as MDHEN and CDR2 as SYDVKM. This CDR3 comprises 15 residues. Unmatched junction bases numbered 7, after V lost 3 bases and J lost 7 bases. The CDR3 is CASSLASGRINEQFF. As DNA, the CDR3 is TGTGCCAGCAGTTTGGCCAGCGGGAGGATAAATGAGCAGTTCTTC.

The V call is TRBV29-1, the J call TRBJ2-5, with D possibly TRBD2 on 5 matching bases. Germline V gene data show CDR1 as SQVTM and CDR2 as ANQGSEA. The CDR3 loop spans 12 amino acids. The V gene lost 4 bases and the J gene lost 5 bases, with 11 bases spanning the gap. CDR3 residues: CSVAERGETQYF. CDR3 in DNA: TGCAGCGTTGCGGAGAGAGGGGAGACCCAGTACTTC.

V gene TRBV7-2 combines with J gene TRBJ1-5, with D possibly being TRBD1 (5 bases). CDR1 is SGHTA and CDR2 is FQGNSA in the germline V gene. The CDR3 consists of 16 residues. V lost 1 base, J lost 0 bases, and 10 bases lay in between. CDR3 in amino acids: CASSLVRQGSNQPQHF. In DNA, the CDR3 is TGTGCCAGCAGCTTAGTTCGTCAGGGTAGCAATCAGCCCCAGCATTTT. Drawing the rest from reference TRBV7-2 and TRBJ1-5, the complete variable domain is GAGVSQSPSNKVTEKGKDVELRCDPISGHTALYWYRQSLGQGLEFLIYFQGNSAPDKSGLPSDRFSAERTGGSVSTLTIQRTQQEDSAVYLCASSLVRQGSNQPQHFGDGTRLSIL.

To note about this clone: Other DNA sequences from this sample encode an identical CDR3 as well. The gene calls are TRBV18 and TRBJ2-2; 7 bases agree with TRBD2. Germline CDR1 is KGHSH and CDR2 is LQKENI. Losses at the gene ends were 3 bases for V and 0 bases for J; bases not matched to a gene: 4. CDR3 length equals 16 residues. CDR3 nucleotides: TGTGCCAGCTCACCTCTAGCGGTCGCGAACACCGGGGAGCTGTTTTTT. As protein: CASSPLAVANTGELFF.

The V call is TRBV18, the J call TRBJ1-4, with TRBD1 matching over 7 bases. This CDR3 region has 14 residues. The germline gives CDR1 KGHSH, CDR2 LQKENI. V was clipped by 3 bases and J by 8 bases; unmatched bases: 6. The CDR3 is CASSPGQSREKLFF. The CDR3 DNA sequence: TGTGCCAGCTCACCGGGACAGTCTCGAGAAAAACTGTTTTTT.